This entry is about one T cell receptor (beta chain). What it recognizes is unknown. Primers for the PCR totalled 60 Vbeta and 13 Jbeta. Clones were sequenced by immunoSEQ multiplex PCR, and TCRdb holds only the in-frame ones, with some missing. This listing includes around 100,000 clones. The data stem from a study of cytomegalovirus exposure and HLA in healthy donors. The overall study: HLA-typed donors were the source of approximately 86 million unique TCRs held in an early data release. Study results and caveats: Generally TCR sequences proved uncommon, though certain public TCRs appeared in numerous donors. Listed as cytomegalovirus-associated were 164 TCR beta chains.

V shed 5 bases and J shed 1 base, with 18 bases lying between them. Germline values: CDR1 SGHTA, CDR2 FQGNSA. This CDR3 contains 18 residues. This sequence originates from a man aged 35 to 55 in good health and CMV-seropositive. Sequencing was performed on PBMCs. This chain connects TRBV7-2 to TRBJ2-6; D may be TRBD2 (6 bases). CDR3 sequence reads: CASSPNVGGLSGANVLTF. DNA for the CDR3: TGTGCCAGCAGCCCTAACGTGGGGGGACTTTCTGGGGCCAACGTCCTGACTTTC.